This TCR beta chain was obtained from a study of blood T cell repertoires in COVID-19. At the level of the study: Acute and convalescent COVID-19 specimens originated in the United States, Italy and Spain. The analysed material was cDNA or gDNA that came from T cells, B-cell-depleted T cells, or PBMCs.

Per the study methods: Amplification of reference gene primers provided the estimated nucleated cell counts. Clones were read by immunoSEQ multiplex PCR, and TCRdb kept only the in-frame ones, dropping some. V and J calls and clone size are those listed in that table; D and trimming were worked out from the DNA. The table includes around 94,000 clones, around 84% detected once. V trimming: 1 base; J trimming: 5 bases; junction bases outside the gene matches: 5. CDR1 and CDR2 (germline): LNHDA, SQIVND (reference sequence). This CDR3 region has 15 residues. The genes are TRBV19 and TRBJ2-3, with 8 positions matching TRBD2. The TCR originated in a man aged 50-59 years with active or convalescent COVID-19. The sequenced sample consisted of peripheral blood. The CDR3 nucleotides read TGTGCCAGTAGTATAGCGGGGGGGTCAGGAGATACGCAGTATTTT. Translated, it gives CASSIAGGSGDTQYF.